The 2 T cell receptor beta chains in this list originate from one sample, sequenced in a study of response to subunit inactivated influenza vaccine (dated by TCRdb to 2016 to 2019). The receptor library was made with RT-PCR. TCRdb lists the instrument as Illumina HiSeq 2500. TCRdb redid the processing of the public reads, applying fastp at Q25 and MiXCR, and retained in-frame beta chains. Rows matching on CDR3 protein sequence are summarized as one entry with the most common DNA and genes. The table for this sample lists under 800,000 distinct CDR3 sequences; 14% of them were counted only once. 5.5% to 7% of the sample belongs to the ten largest clones. Sequencing was performed on PBMCs from blood, taken approximately 15 days before vaccination. The receptors derive from a middle-aged man who received an inactivated influenza vaccine. Donor details come from another sample of the same person, matched by shared clones.

This clonotype was found many times. The rearrangement links TRBV29-1 to TRBJ1-1; the match to TRBD1 covers 8 bases. CDR1 and CDR2 from the germline V gene are SQVTM and ANQGSEA. CDR3 length: 13 residues. With 4 bases clipped from V and 5 bases from J, the junction kept 6 bases outside the gene matches. The DNA for the CDR3 is TGCAGCGTTGTTGGACAGGGACGAACTGAAGCTTTCTTT. Residues: CSVVGQGRTEAFF.

This clonotype occurred many times. The rearrangement links TRBV20-1 to TRBJ2-5; D ambiguous. The length of the CDR3 is 10 residues. The germline V and J ends were trimmed by 6 bases and 5 bases, with 7 bases remaining between them. Germline V gives CDR1 DFQATT, CDR2 SNEGSKA (reference sequence). DNA of the CDR3: TGCAGTGCACCCCGGGAGACCCAGTACTTC. Protein product: CSAPRETQYF.